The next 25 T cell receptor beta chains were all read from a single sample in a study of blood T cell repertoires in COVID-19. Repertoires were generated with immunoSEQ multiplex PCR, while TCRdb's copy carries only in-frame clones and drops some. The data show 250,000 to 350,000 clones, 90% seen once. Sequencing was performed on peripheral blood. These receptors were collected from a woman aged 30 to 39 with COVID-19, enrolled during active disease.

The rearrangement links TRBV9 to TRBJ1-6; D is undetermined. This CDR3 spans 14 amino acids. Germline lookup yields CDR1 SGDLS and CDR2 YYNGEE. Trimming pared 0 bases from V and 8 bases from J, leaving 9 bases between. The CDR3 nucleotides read TGTGCCAGCAGCGTAGATGGAGGATATTCACCCCTCCACTTT. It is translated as CASSVDGGYSPLHF. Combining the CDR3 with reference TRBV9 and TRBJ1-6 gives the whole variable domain DSGVTQTPKHLITATGQRVTLRCSPRSGDLSVYWYQQSLDQGLQFLIQYYNGEERAKGNILERFSAQQFPDLHSELNLSSLELGDSALYFCASSVDGGYSPLHFGNGTRLTVT.

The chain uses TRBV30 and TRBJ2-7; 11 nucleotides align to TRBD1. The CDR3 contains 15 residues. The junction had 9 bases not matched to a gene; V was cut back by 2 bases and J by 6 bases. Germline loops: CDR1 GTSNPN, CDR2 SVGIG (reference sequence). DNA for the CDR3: TGTGCCTGGAGTAAGGGACAGGGGGAGGGCGGCGAGCAGTACTTC. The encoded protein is CAWSKGQGEGGEQYF.

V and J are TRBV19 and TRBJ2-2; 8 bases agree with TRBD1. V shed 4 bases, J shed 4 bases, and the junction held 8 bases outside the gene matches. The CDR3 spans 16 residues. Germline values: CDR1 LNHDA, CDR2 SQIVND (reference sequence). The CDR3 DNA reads TGTGCCAGTAGTACCCAGGGGGCATTCGGCACCGGGGAGCTGTTTTTT. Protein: CASSTQGAFGTGELFF.

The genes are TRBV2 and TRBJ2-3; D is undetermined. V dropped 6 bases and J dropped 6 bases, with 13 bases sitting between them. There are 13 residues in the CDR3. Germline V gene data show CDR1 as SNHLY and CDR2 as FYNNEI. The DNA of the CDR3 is TGTGCCAGCAGAAGAATCGGTTCGGATACGCAGTATTTT. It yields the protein CASRRIGSDTQYF. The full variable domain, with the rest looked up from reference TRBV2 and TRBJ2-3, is EPEVTQTPSHQVTQMGQEVILRCVPISNHLYFYWYRQILGQKVEFLVSFYNNEISEKSEIFDDQFSVERPDGSNFTLKIRSTKLEDSAMYFCASRRIGSDTQYFGPGTRLTVL.

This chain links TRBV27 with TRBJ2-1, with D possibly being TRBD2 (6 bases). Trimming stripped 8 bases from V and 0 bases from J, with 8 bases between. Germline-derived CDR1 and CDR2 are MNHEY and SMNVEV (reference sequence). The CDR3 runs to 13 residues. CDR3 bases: TGTGCCAGCGGGCGGGGCTCCTACAATGAGCAGTTCTTC. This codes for CASGRGSYNEQFF.

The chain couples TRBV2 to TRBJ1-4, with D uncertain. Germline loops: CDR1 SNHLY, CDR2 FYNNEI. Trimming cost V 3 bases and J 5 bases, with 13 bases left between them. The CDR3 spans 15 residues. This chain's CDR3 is CASSDNELTNEKLFF. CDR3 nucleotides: TGTGCCAGCAGTGATAACGAGCTAACGAATGAAAAACTGTTTTTT.

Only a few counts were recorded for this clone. CDR3 residues: CASSQLLASTDTQYF. Here the CDR3 DNA reads TGTGCCAGCAGCCAATTGCTAGCTAGCACAGATACGCAGTATTTT. This rearrangement joins TRBV14 to TRBJ2-3; maybe TRBD2 (5 bases). V lost 2 bases, J lost 0 bases, and 9 bases lay in between. The CDR3 is 15 amino acids. Looked up from germline, CDR1 is SGHDN and CDR2 is FVKESK.

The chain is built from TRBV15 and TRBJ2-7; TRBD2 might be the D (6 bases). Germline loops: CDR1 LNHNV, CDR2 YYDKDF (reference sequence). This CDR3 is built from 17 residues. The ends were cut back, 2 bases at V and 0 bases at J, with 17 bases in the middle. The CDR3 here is CATSRPLRGGSSYEQYF. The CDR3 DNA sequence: TGTGCCACCAGCAGACCTCTTCGCGGAGGGAGCTCCTACGAGCAGTACTTC.

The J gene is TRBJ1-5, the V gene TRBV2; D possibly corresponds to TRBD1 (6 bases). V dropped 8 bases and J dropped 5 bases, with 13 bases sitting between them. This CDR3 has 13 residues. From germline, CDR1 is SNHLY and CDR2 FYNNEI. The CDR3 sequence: CASGGFSDQPQHF. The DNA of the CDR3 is TGTGCCAGCGGGGGCTTCTCTGATCAGCCCCAGCATTTT.

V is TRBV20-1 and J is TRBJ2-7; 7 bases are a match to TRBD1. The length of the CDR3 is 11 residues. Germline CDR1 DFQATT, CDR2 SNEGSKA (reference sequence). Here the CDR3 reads CRAGTDIVGYF. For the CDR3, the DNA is TGCAGGGCCGGGACAGACATCGTTGGGTACTTC.

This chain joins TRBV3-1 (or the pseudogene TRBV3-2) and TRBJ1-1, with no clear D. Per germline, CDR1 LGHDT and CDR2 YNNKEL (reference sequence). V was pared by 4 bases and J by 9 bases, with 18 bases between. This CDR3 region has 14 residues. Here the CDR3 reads CASSPGAEKGKAFF. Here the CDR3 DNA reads TGTGCCAGCAGCCCCGGAGCGGAGAAGGGAAAAGCTTTCTTT.

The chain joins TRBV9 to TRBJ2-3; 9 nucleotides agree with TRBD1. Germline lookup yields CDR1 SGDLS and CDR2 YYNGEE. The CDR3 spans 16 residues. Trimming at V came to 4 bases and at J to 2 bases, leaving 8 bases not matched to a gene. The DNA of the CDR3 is TGTGCCAGCAGCCCCTTAGGGACAGGGAACACAGATACGCAGTATTTT. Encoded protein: CASSPLGTGNTDTQYF.

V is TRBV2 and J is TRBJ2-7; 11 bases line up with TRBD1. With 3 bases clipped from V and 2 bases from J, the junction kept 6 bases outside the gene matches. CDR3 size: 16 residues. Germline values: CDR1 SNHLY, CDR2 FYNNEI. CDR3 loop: CASSDFEGQGAYEQYF. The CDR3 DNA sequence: TGTGCCAGCAGTGATTTTGAGGGACAGGGGGCCTACGAGCAGTACTTC.

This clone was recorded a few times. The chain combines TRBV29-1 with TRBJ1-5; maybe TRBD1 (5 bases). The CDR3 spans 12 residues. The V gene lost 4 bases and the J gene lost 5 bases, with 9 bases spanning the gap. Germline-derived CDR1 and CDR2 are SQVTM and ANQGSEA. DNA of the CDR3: TGCAGCGTTGGACAGCGCGATCAGCCCCAGCATTTT. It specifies CSVGQRDQPQHF.

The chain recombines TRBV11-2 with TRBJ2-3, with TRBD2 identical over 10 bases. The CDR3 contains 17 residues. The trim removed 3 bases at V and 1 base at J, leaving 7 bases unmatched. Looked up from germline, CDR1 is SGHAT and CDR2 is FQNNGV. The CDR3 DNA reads TGTGCCAGCAGCTTGGGAGTAGCGGGAGGAGGCACAGATACGCAGTATTTT. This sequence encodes CASSLGVAGGGTDTQYF.

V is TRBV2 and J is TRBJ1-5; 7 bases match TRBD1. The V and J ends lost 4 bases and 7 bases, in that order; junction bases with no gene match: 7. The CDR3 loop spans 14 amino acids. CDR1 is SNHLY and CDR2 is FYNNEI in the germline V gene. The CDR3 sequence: CASSGQGLKQPQHF. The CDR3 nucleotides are TGTGCCAGCAGTGGACAGGGTCTAAAGCAGCCCCAGCATTTT.

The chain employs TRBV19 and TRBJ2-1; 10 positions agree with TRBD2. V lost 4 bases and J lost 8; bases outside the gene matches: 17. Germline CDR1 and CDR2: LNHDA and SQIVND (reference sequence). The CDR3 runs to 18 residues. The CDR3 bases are TGTGCCAGTAGTACCGGCAGGGTAGGGCTAGCGGGAGTACATGAGCAGTTCTTC. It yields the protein CASSTGRVGLAGVHEQFF. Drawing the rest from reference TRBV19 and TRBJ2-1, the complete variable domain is DGGITQSPKYLFRKEGQNVTLSCEQNLNHDAMYWYRQDPGQGLRLIYYSQIVNDFQKGDIAEGYSVSREKKESFPLTVTSAQKNPTAFYLCASSTGRVGLAGVHEQFFGPGTRLTVL.

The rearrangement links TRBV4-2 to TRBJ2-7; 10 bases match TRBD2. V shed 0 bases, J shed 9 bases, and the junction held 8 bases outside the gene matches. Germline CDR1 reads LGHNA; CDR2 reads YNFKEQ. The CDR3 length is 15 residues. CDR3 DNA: TGTGCCAGCAGCCAAGATCTAGCGGGAGTGATTGGGCAGTACTTC. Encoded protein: CASSQDLAGVIGQYF.

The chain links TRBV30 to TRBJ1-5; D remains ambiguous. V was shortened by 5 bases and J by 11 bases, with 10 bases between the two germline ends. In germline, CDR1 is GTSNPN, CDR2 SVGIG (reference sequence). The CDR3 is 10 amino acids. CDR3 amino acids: CAWSAGSQHF. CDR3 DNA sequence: TGTGCCTGGTCCGCGGGGTCCCAGCATTTT.

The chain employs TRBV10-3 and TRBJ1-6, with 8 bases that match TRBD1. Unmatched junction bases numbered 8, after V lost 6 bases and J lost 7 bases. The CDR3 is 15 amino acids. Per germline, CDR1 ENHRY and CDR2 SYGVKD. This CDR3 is CAISLLQGANSPLHF. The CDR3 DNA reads TGTGCCATCAGCCTCCTCCAGGGGGCAAATTCACCCCTCCACTTT.

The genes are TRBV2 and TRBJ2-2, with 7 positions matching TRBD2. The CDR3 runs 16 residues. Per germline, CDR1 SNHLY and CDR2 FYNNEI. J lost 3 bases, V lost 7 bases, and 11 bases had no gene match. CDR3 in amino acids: CASNRMGGSDTGELFF. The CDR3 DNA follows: TGTGCCAGCAACCGAATGGGCGGGAGCGACACCGGGGAGCTGTTTTTT.

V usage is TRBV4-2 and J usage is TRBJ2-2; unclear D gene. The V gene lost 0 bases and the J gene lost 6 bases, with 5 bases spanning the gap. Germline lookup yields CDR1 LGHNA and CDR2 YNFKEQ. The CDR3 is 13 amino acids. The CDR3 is CASSQDPSGELFF. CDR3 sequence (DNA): TGTGCCAGCAGCCAAGATCCCTCCGGGGAGCTGTTTTTT.

DNA for the CDR3: TGCGCCAGCAGCCAAGCGGGAACAGGGCGAGGTCAGCCCCAGCATTTT. Amino acid sequence: CASSQAGTGRGQPQHF. The rearrangement joins TRBV4-1 to TRBJ1-5; D may be TRBD1 (6 bases). The CDR3 sequence is 16 residues long. From germline, CDR1 is MGHRA and CDR2 YSYEKL. Trimming stripped 1 base from V and 6 bases from J, with 16 bases between.

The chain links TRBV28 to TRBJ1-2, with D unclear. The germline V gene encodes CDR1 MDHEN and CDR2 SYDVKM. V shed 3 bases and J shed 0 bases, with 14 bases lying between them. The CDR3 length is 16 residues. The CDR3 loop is CASSLKGRITNYGYTF. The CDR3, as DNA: TGTGCCAGCAGTTTGAAAGGCAGGATCACTAACTATGGCTACACCTTC.

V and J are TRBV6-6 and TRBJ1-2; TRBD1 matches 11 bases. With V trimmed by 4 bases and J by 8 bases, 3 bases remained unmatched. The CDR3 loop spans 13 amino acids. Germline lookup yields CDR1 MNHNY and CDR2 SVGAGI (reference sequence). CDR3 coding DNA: TGTGCCAGCAGTTCCGGGACAGGGGGAGGCTACACCTTC. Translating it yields CASSSGTGGGYTF.